This T cell receptor (beta chain) was documented in a study of T cell repertoires in aging, cancer and after chemotherapy. Multiplex touch-down PCR with TRB-A/B primers amplified rearranged V-D-J TRB sequences. TCRdb analysed the multiplex PCR reads with MiXCR anew, one entry per CDR3 protein. The table records some 12,000 distinct CDR3 sequences, more than 20% of them present only once. CDR3 length: 20 amino acids. In germline, CDR1 is SGHVS, CDR2 FNYEAQ. The V and J ends lost 5 bases and 0 bases, in that order; junction bases with no gene match: 16. TCR beta rearrangements were amplified from peripheral blood genomic DNA.

The genes are TRBV7-6 and TRBJ1-6; 7 bases agree with TRBD1. This receptor was obtained from a human donor in good health. Sample: blood. CDR3: CASSQFGGLGQSSYNSPLHF. CDR3 DNA sequence: TGTGCCAGCAGCCAGTTTGGTGGTTTGGGACAGAGCTCCTATAATTCACCCCTCCACTTT.